Reported below is one T cell receptor beta chain. The CDR3 runs 15 residues. With 6 bases clipped from V and 4 bases from J, the junction kept 9 bases outside the gene matches. CDR1 is SGHAT and CDR2 is FQNNGV in the germline V gene. This sample was taken from a study of blood T cell repertoires in COVID-19. Overall study context: Both acute and convalescent COVID-19 samples were obtained from the United States, Italy and Spain. Nucleic acid was either cDNA or gDNA, and it came from T cells, B-cell-depleted T cells, or PBMCs.

Using immunoSEQ multiplex PCR, the repertoire was profiled, and TCRdb retains in-frame clones only, with some absent. The data hold 35,000 to 55,000 clones, with about 88% observed a single time. Sequencing input: peripheral blood. The genes are TRBV11-2 and TRBJ1-3; TRBD1 aligns across 7 bases. This TCR was recovered from a woman in her 70s in a cohort sampled during active COVID-19. CDR3 amino acids: CASSPSTGLGNTIYF. DNA for the CDR3: TGTGCCAGCAGTCCCTCGACAGGGCTGGGAAACACCATATATTTT.